These 19 T cell receptor beta chains came from one sample sequenced in a study of T cell repertoires in cytomegalovirus infection (dated by TCRdb to between 2019 and 2020). Sequencing relied on an Illumina HiSeq 1500. TCRdb trimmed public reads at Q25 via fastp, called clones via MiXCR and kept in-frame beta chains. Entries are consolidated by CDR3 protein sequence, retaining the most common genes and DNA. The sample table lists roughly 760,000 distinct CDR3 sequences, about a third of them with a count of one. The ten largest clones take up under 3% of the sample. The sequencing input was PBMCs. Receptor source: a human donor in good health (CMV status not recorded). Some clones in this sample may be carry-over from other donors' samples.

The chain carries TRBV28 and TRBJ1-5; 8 bases map to TRBD1. With 1 base clipped from V and 6 bases from J, the junction kept 5 bases outside the gene matches. The CDR3 is 15 residues long. The germline gives CDR1 MDHEN, CDR2 SYDVKM. The CDR3 region has the DNA TGTGCCAGCAGTTTATTACAGGGGGGGGGTCAGCCCCAGCATTTT. Translating gives CASSLLQGGGQPQHF.

This sequence joins TRBV14 and TRBJ2-5; D is undetermined. V was shortened by 0 bases and J by 5 bases, with 10 bases between the two germline ends. Germline values: CDR1 SGHDN, CDR2 FVKESK. This CDR3 has 14 amino acids. The CDR3 protein is CASSQDQVGETQYF. The CDR3 region has the DNA TGTGCCAGCAGCCAAGATCAGGTCGGGGAGACCCAGTACTTC.

The CDR3: CSARPWDRGLESPLHF. Written as DNA, the CDR3 is TGCAGTGCTAGACCTTGGGACAGGGGGCTTGAGTCACCCCTCCACTTT. The chain carries TRBV20-1 and TRBJ1-6; 12 positions match TRBD1. The V gene end was trimmed by 2 bases and the J gene end by 10 bases; junction bases not matched to a gene: 9. CDR3 length: 16 amino acids. The germline V gene encodes CDR1 DFQATT and CDR2 SNEGSKA (reference sequence).

This clonotype was recorded at least ten times. Written as DNA, the CDR3 is TGTGCCAGCAGCCGCAGTGACAATGAGCAGTTCTTC. Translating it yields CASSRSDNEQFF. The genes are TRBV7-2 and TRBJ2-1; D is ambiguous. The CDR3 covers 12 residues. Germline CDR1 and CDR2: SGHTA and FQGNSA. V gave up 5 bases and J gave up 5 bases, with 7 bases separating them.

The rearrangement links TRBV5-4 to TRBJ2-7, with 10 bases identical to TRBD2. CDR1 SGHNT and CDR2 YYREEE come from the germline V gene (reference sequence). There are 18 residues in the CDR3. The V gene end was trimmed by 0 bases and the J gene end by 0 bases; junction bases not matched to a gene: 9. The CDR3: CASSLGPALAGDSYEQYF. The CDR3 DNA reads as TGTGCCAGCAGCTTGGGGCCCGCTCTAGCGGGAGACTCCTACGAGCAGTACTTC. The variable domain in full, completed from reference TRBV5-4 and TRBJ2-7, reads ETGVTQSPTHLIKTRGQQVTLRCSSQSGHNTVSWYQQALGQGPQFIFQYYREEENGRGNFPPRFSGLQFPNYSSELNVNALELDDSALYLCASSLGPALAGDSYEQYFGPGTRLTVT.

V is TRBV12-3 or TRBV12-4 and J is TRBJ1-3; perhaps TRBD1 as D (6 bases). The CDR3 sequence is 15 residues long. Trimming shortened V by 6 bases and J by 5 bases, and 17 bases separated the two germline ends. The CDR3 DNA is TGTGCCAGCAGCGCCTTTGGGGGGCTCCGAAACACCATATATTTT. This sequence encodes CASSAFGGLRNTIYF.

This clonotype was observed a few times. This chain joins TRBV6-8 and TRBJ2-3; a weak D match, TRBD1 (6 bases). The ends were cut back, 6 bases at V and 3 bases at J, with 19 bases in the middle. CDR1 MNHGY and CDR2 SAAAGT come from the germline V gene. The CDR3 is made up of 16 amino acids. The chain's CDR3 is CASSSPRQVWTDTQYF. The CDR3 DNA follows: TGTGCCAGCAGCTCACCGCGACAGGTCTGGACAGATACGCAGTATTTT.

The chain recombines TRBV19 with TRBJ2-7; 10 bases fit TRBD1. Unmatched junction bases numbered 7, after V lost 6 bases and J lost 2 bases. CDR1 and CDR2 (germline): LNHDA, SQIVND (reference sequence). The CDR3 contains 15 residues. The CDR3 coding sequence is TGTGCCAGTAGAGGTACCGGGACAGGGGCCTACGAGCAGTACTTC. Protein: CASRGTGTGAYEQYF.

The V gene is TRBV24-1, the J gene TRBJ1-2; a possible D gene is TRBD1 (5 bases). The CDR3 loop spans 16 amino acids. The germline CDR1 and CDR2 sequences are KGHDR and SFDVKD. Trimming pared 3 bases from V and 8 bases from J, leaving 21 bases between. This chain's CDR3 is CATSDRTTGSRDGYTF. As DNA, the CDR3 is TGTGCCACCAGTGATAGGACCACCGGGAGCAGGGACGGCTACACCTTC.

The chain couples TRBV29-1 to TRBJ1-1, with TRBD1 matching 10 bases. The CDR3 runs to 15 residues. CDR1 is SQVTM, CDR2 ANQGSEA, per germline. V lost 1 base and J lost 11; bases outside the gene matches: 13. The CDR3 DNA reads TGCAGCGTTGAAGCGTCCCGGGACAGGGGCCACCGCGCTTTCTTT. This translates into CSVEASRDRGHRAFF.

This chain connects TRBV11-2 to TRBJ2-3, with D perhaps matching TRBD2 (6 bases). CDR3 length: 15 residues. Germline V CDR1 and CDR2: SGHAT, FQNNGV. Trimming pared 1 base from V and 4 bases from J, leaving 12 bases between. The DNA for the CDR3 is TGTGCCAGCAGCTTAGGGCCGTGGGGGGCAGATACGCAGTATTTT. Its protein product is CASSLGPWGADTQYF.

The chain combines TRBV29-1 with TRBJ1-2, with unresolved D. Germline V gene lookup returns CDR1 SQVTM and CDR2 ANQGSEA. Trimming left V 3 bases short and J 2 bases short, with 10 bases between. This CDR3 is built from 13 residues. CDR3 DNA sequence: TGCAGCGTTGATTTCGGTACCAACTATGGCTACACCTTC. Translating gives CSVDFGTNYGYTF.

The chain has TRBV27 and TRBJ2-7, with D hard to call. Germline CDR1 and CDR2: MNHEY and SMNVEV (reference sequence). The V end lost 3 bases, the J end lost 3 bases, and 12 bases lay between the germline ends. The CDR3 consists of 14 residues. The CDR3 here is CASSLSQVRYEQYF. The DNA for the CDR3 is TGTGCCAGCAGTTTGTCTCAGGTCCGCTACGAGCAGTACTTC.

This chain uses TRBV27 with TRBJ2-7; tentatively, D is TRBD1 (5 bases). The germline V gene has CDR1 MNHEY and CDR2 SMNVEV (reference sequence). Trimming took off 7 bases at V and 3 bases at J, with 22 bases between the two ends. This CDR3 has 16 residues. For the CDR3, the DNA is TGTGCCAGCATACCCTCTTCAGGGCCTCGGAGCTACGAGCAGTACTTC. Amino acid sequence: CASIPSSGPRSYEQYF.

The gene calls are TRBV12-3 or TRBV12-4 and TRBJ1-6; 7 nucleotides match TRBD1. CDR3 length equals 13 residues. Trimming removed 5 bases from V and 16 bases from J; junction bases left unmatched: 11. The CDR3 coding sequence is TGTGCCAGCAGTCAATTACAGGGGAACCAACTCCACTTT. It encodes CASSQLQGNQLHF.

J is TRBJ1-6 and V is TRBV28; 7 nucleotides match TRBD1. Germline values: CDR1 MDHEN, CDR2 SYDVKM. V lost 7 bases to trimming and J lost 0 bases; unmatched junction nucleotides: 3. This CDR3 region has 15 residues. The CDR3 here is CASKGASSYNSPLHF. CDR3 nucleotides: TGTGCCAGCAAGGGGGCCAGCTCCTATAATTCACCCCTCCACTTT.

This clonotype appeared a few times. This chain connects TRBV19 to TRBJ1-4; D not resolved. Germline V gene sequence: CDR1 LNHDA, CDR2 SQIVND (reference sequence). V lost 6 bases and J 1 base, leaving 6 bases between the germline ends. The CDR3 loop spans 13 amino acids. This CDR3 is CASRTGTNEKLFF. CDR3 nucleotide sequence: TGTGCCAGTAGGACGGGAACTAATGAAAAACTGTTTTTT.

With respect to this clonotype: Just one base apart from a much larger clone, this may be a read error. Lacking the conserved final phenylalanine or tryptophan, this CDR3 likely reflects a read error. The V call is TRBV7-2, the J call TRBJ2-1, with 7 bases aligning to TRBD2. This CDR3 has 15 residues. CDR1 is SGHTA and CDR2 is FQGNSA in the germline V gene. After removal of 0 bases from V and 7 bases from J, the junction contained 6 bases not matched to a gene. In DNA form, the CDR3 reads TGTGCCAGCAGCTTAGCGGGAGGGCTTCTAAATGAGCAGTTCTTA. This translates into CASSLAGGLLNEQFL.

This clonotype has at least ten counts. The chain has TRBV7-9 and TRBJ1-2; TRBD1 aligns across 9 bases. The CDR3 is 14 residues long. Trimming removed 5 bases from V and 6 bases from J; junction bases left unmatched: 7. Per the germline V gene, CDR1 is SEHNR and CDR2 is FQNEAQ (reference sequence). The DNA for the CDR3 is TGTGCCAGCAGCCGAGAAACAGGGGGCCATGGCTACACCTTC. It is translated as CASSRETGGHGYTF.